Listed here are 10 T cell receptor beta chains from one sample, sequenced in a study of blood T cell repertoires in COVID-19. Measured with immunoSEQ multiplex PCR; TCRdb has only the in-frame clones, and not every one. The data contain 150,000 to 200,000 clones, more than 80% of them seen just once; the ten biggest clones take up more than 10%. Material for sequencing was peripheral blood. All receptors come from a woman of 80 years or more with COVID-19, enrolled during active disease.

This clone was seen just once. The CDR3 nucleotides are TGCAGCGTTGAGGTGGGGCAGGGAAAGGAAAAACTGTTTTTT. Translated, it gives CSVEVGQGKEKLFF. The chain joins TRBV29-1 to TRBJ1-4, with a possible D match to TRBD1 (5 bases). Germline V gives CDR1 SQVTM, CDR2 ANQGSEA. Trimming took off 3 bases at V and 8 bases at J, with 16 bases between the two ends. This CDR3 spans 14 amino acids.

A word on this clone: The sample contains more than one DNA sequence encoding this CDR3. The chain couples TRBV5-1 to TRBJ2-5; 7 nucleotides align to TRBD1. CDR3 length: 17 residues. Germline-derived CDR1 and CDR2 are SGHRS and YFSETQ. Trimming cost V 0 bases and J 5 bases; bases outside gene matches: 13. CDR3 nucleotides: TGCGCCAGCAGCTTGGCCCCCCTCTACAGGGGTGGGGAGACCCAGTACTTC. Translating it yields CASSLAPLYRGGETQYF.

The CDR3 here is CASSQVTSGRNEQYF. The DNA for the CDR3 is TGTGCCAGCAGCCAAGTTACTAGCGGGCGCAACGAGCAGTACTTC. This chain connects TRBV3-1 (or the pseudogene TRBV3-2) to TRBJ2-7; 9 bases agree with TRBD2. The CDR3 runs to 15 residues. Trimming removed 1 base from V and 5 bases from J; junction bases left unmatched: 6. The V gene's germline CDR1 is LGHDT and CDR2 YNNKEL (reference sequence).

The gene calls are TRBV4-2 and TRBJ2-7; D possibly corresponds to TRBD2 (5 bases). Trimming stripped 1 base from V and 2 bases from J, with 12 bases between. There are 15 residues in the CDR3. Germline assignment: CDR1 LGHNA and CDR2 YNFKEQ. The CDR3 bases are TGTGCCAGCAGCCAAGCAAACACTAGGGCCTACGAGCAGTACTTC. Its protein product is CASSQANTRAYEQYF.

The rearrangement uses TRBV4-1 and TRBJ2-5; 10 bases match TRBD1. CDR3 length: 15 amino acids. In germline, CDR1 is MGHRA, CDR2 YSYEKL. V lost 4 bases and J lost 5; bases outside the gene matches: 7. This CDR3 reads CASSPGTGEWETQYF. The CDR3 nucleotides read TGCGCCAGCAGCCCAGGGACAGGGGAGTGGGAGACCCAGTACTTC.

Only one count was recorded for this clone. The V gene is TRBV4-3, the J gene TRBJ1-1; D gene unclear. CDR1 is LGHNA, CDR2 YSLEER, per germline. This CDR3 is 13 amino acids long. Trimming took 1 base from V and 1 from J, leaving 4 bases between them. This chain's CDR3 is CASSQGENTEAFF. In DNA form, the CDR3 reads TGCGCCAGCAGCCAAGGAGAGAACACTGAAGCTTTCTTT.

The chain employs TRBV7-2 and TRBJ1-2, with D unresolved. V lost 0 bases and J 4 bases, leaving 6 bases between the germline ends. CDR1 and CDR2 from the germline V gene are SGHTA and FQGNSA. The CDR3 runs to 13 residues. The CDR3 reads CASSLATSYGYTF. In DNA form, the CDR3 reads TGTGCCAGCAGCTTAGCAACGAGCTATGGCTACACCTTC.

This chain connects TRBV3-1 (or the pseudogene TRBV3-2) to TRBJ2-1; 11 bases are a match to TRBD2. Looked up from germline, CDR1 is LGHDT and CDR2 is YNNKEL (reference sequence). The CDR3 has 18 amino acids. Trimming at V came to 1 base and at J to 8 bases, leaving 13 bases not matched to a gene. CDR3 protein: CASSQGIAGGPYDDEQFF. CDR3 nucleotide sequence: TGTGCCAGCAGCCAAGGGATAGCGGGAGGGCCTTATGACGATGAGCAGTTCTTC.

This rearrangement joins TRBV3-1 (or the pseudogene TRBV3-2) to TRBJ1-2; perhaps TRBD1 as D (6 bases). Trimming removed 2 bases at V and 3 bases at J, with 10 bases between. The CDR3 runs to 14 residues. Germline V gives CDR1 LGHDT, CDR2 YNNKEL (reference sequence). The CDR3 DNA is TGTGCCAGCAGCCAACAGGGGAAGGACTATGGCTACACCTTC. Translating gives CASSQQGKDYGYTF.

Turning to this clone: A junction boundary mismatches the germline segment, possibly from a read error. The rearrangement links TRBV7-7 to TRBJ2-1, with 14 bases that match TRBD2. Germline V CDR1 and CDR2: SSHAT, FNYEAQ (reference sequence). The CDR3 consists of 15 residues. The CDR3 coding sequence is TGTGCTAGCAGCTTGGGACTAGCGGGAGTGAATGAGCAGTTCTTC. This sequence encodes CASSLGLAGVNEQFF. Filled out from reference TRBV7-7 and TRBJ2-1, the complete variable domain reads GAGVSQSPRYKVTKRGQDVTLRCDPISSHATLYWYQQALGQGPEFLTYFNYEAQPDKSGLPSDRFSAERPEGSISTLTIQRTEQRDSAMYRCASSLGLAGVNEQFFGPGTRLTVL.